The entry that follows covers one TCR beta chain sequence. Per germline, CDR1 MNHEY and CDR2 SMNVEV (reference sequence). CDR3 size: 14 residues. Trimming cost V 6 bases and J 0 bases, with 12 bases left between them. This entry belongs to a study of blood T cell repertoires in COVID-19. Study background: Spain, Italy and the United States supplied samples that represented acute and convalescent COVID-19. The cDNA or gDNA used as material had been derived from T cells, B-cell-depleted T cells, or PBMCs.

Per the original data handling: Reference gene primer amplification gave nucleated cell count estimates. TCRdb's copy holds only in-frame clones and misses some; the assay was immunoSEQ multiplex PCR. V, J and clone size are taken as reported in that table, and D and trimming were inferred from the DNA itself. The sample lists roughly 170,000 clones; approximately 85% were seen once. Specimen: peripheral blood. The TCR was taken from a man aged 55 to 70 who had recovered from COVID-19. The J gene is TRBJ2-7, the V gene TRBV27, with unresolved D. CDR3 amino acids: CASRSVPISYEQYF. As DNA, the CDR3 is TGTGCCAGCAGGAGCGTCCCTATCTCCTACGAGCAGTACTTC.